These 4 T cell receptor beta chains came from one sample sequenced in a study of post-analysis software for immune sequencing data. Overall study findings and caveats: The five TRBV segments detected at higher frequency in patients than in controls included TRBV5-6, TRBV5-1 and TRBV20-1.

Which antigens these TCRs recognize remains unknown. Unique-molecular-identifier-tagged TCR beta cDNA libraries were used. One entry per CDR3 protein, called by TCRdb with MiXCR from the PCR reads. The sample yields a few hundred thousand distinct CDR3 sequences, 30% to 45% seen once. What was sequenced was blood. Receptor source: a girl aged 10 to 17 with multiple sclerosis.

V and J are TRBV20-1 and TRBJ2-1; no definite D call. Germline V gene sequence: CDR1 DFQATT, CDR2 SNEGSKA (reference sequence). This CDR3 comprises 16 residues. The ends were cut back, 0 bases at V and 0 bases at J, with 12 bases in the middle. This CDR3 is CSARDFARSSYNEQFF. Here the CDR3 DNA reads TGCAGTGCTAGAGATTTCGCCAGAAGCTCCTACAATGAGCAGTTCTTC.

The chain carries TRBV2 and TRBJ2-6; D ambiguous. Germline values: CDR1 SNHLY, CDR2 FYNNEI. This CDR3 has 13 amino acids. CDR3 bases: TGTGCTAGCTCGAGTAGAGGGGCCAACGTCCTGACTTTC. Its protein is CASSSRGANVLTF. Combining the CDR3 with reference TRBV2 and TRBJ2-6 gives the whole variable domain EPEVTQTPSHQVTQMGQEVILRCVPISNHLYFYWYRQILGQKVEFLVSFYNNEISEKSEIFDDQFSVERPDGSNFTLKIRSTKLEDSAMYFCASSSRGANVLTFGAGSRLTVL.

This clonotype was seen repeatedly, ten times or more. The V and J genes are TRBV20-1 and TRBJ2-3; maybe TRBD2 (7 bases). This CDR3 is built from 14 residues. Germline loops: CDR1 DFQATT, CDR2 SNEGSKA (reference sequence). V gave up 4 bases and J gave up 4 bases, with 15 bases separating them. The CDR3 loop is CSATKDSGADTQYF. The DNA of the CDR3 is TGCAGTGCTACGAAGGACAGCGGGGCAGATACGCAGTATTTT.

This clonotype was detected once. The gene calls are TRBV20-1 and TRBJ2-1, with 10 bases that match TRBD2. CDR1 is DFQATT and CDR2 is SNEGSKA in the germline V gene (reference sequence). The CDR3 has 13 amino acids. The J segment lost 9 bases and the V segment lost 5 bases, leaving 7 bases of the junction unmatched. The CDR3 DNA reads as TGCAGTGCTGAGCGGGAGGGTGTTGCTGAGCAGTTCTTC. Translated, it gives CSAEREGVAEQFF.